The 20 T cell receptor beta chains given below trace back to one sample, sequenced in a study of blood T cell repertoires in COVID-19. The data were produced by immunoSEQ multiplex PCR, yet TCRdb's version contains in-frame clones alone and is incomplete. Found here are around 320,000 clones, roughly 85% of them singletons; the top ten hold approximately 7.6%. The sequenced sample was peripheral blood. All receptors derive from a human donor in a cohort sampled during active COVID-19.

The chain links TRBV20-1 to TRBJ1-1, with TRBD1 as a possible D gene (5 bases). Germline V gene lookup returns CDR1 DFQATT and CDR2 SNEGSKA (reference sequence). The V gene lost 6 bases and the J gene lost 6 bases, with 11 bases spanning the gap. There are 11 residues in the CDR3. The DNA for the CDR3 is TGCAGTGCCATGGGGGGGGCTGAAGCTTTCTTT. This encodes CSAMGGAEAFF.

In its sample, this clone was seen once. The V and J genes are TRBV5-1 and TRBJ1-1; D ambiguous. Germline V gives CDR1 SGHRS, CDR2 YFSETQ. The CDR3 contains 14 residues. The germline V and J ends were trimmed by 2 bases and 1 base, with 9 bases remaining between them. The CDR3 coding sequence is TGCGCCAGCAGCTTATCAGGCCCGAACACTGAAGCTTTCTTT. It encodes CASSLSGPNTEAFF. Based on the CDR3 plus reference TRBV5-1 and TRBJ1-1, the full variable domain is KAGVTQTPRYLIKTRGQQVTLSCSPISGHRSVSWYQQTPGQGLQFLFEYFSETQRNKGNFPGRFSGRQFSNSRSEMNVSTLELGDSALYLCASSLSGPNTEAFFGQGTRLTVV.

This chain joins TRBV23-1 and TRBJ2-7; 7 bases are shared with TRBD1. TRBV23-1 belongs to the ORF category, with a function that is uncertain. The CDR3 length is 14 residues. V shed 2 bases, J shed 2 bases, and the junction held 3 bases outside the gene matches. CDR3 DNA: TGCGCCAGCAGTCAACCGACAGGGCCCTACGAGCAGTACTTC. The encoded protein is CASSQPTGPYEQYF.

This chain joins TRBV27 and TRBJ1-1; no clear D. There are 16 residues in the CDR3. The V gene lost 3 bases and the J gene lost 1 base, with 15 bases spanning the gap. Germline assignment: CDR1 MNHEY and CDR2 SMNVEV (reference sequence). CDR3 DNA: TGTGCCAGCAGTTTTGATGGTGAACAACGGAACACTGAAGCTTTCTTT. It codes for CASSFDGEQRNTEAFF.

The chain links TRBV5-6 to TRBJ1-1; D unclear. The length of the CDR3 is 13 residues. CDR1 SGHDT and CDR2 YYEEEE come from the germline V gene. V lost 3 bases and J lost 1, with 7 bases in between. The CDR3 DNA reads as TGTGCCAGCAGCTCAACGGGGAACACTGAAGCTTTCTTT. It specifies CASSSTGNTEAFF.

As for this clone: This CDR3 is also generated by other DNA sequences in the sample. The chain carries TRBV5-1 and TRBJ2-7; D remains unclear. Germline-derived CDR1 and CDR2 are SGHRS and YFSETQ. Trimming stripped 0 bases from V and 2 bases from J, with 6 bases between. This CDR3 region has 13 residues. CDR3 sequence reads: CASSLAGTYEQYF. In nucleotides, the CDR3 is TGCGCCAGCAGCTTGGCGGGTACCTACGAGCAGTACTTC.

This clone appeared a single time. The gene calls are TRBV30 and TRBJ2-3; 8 bases map to TRBD2. The CDR3 covers 13 residues. Germline-derived CDR1 and CDR2 are GTSNPN and SVGIG (reference sequence). Unmatched junction bases numbered 4, after V lost 2 bases and J lost 6 bases. The CDR3 here is CAWSTTGGDTQYF. The CDR3 region has the DNA TGTGCCTGGAGTACCACGGGAGGGGATACGCAGTATTTT.

The chain employs TRBV12-5 and TRBJ1-2; D might be TRBD1 (6 bases). Germline V gene lookup returns CDR1 LGHNT and CDR2 FRNRAP. Deletions cut 5 bases from V and 8 bases from J, with 12 bases between. The CDR3 is 12 residues long. CDR3 sequence (DNA): TGTGCTAGTGGTGTGGACAGTAGGGGCTACACCTTC. This encodes CASGVDSRGYTF.

The chain combines TRBV9 with TRBJ2-3, with 15 bases identical to TRBD2. V shed 4 bases, J shed 6 bases, and the junction held 9 bases outside the gene matches. Looked up from germline, CDR1 is SGDLS and CDR2 is YYNGEE. The length of the CDR3 is 17 residues. The CDR3 spells CASSPGTSGGRADTQYF. In DNA, the CDR3 is TGTGCCAGCAGCCCCGGGACTAGCGGGGGGAGAGCGGATACGCAGTATTTT.

The chain couples TRBV5-1 to TRBJ1-4; 7 bases agree with TRBD1. This CDR3 has 16 amino acids. Trimming removed 4 bases from V and 2 bases from J; junction bases left unmatched: 8. CDR1 SGHRS and CDR2 YFSETQ come from the germline V gene. CDR3 DNA: TGCGCCAGCAGCCCCGCCCCGACAGGGACTAATGAAAAACTGTTTTTT. As protein: CASSPAPTGTNEKLFF.

V and J are TRBV6-5 and TRBJ1-1; maybe TRBD1 (5 bases). Germline V gene data show CDR1 as MNHEY and CDR2 as SVGAGI. This CDR3 is built from 16 residues. V was pared by 2 bases and J by 0 bases, with 13 bases between. DNA for the CDR3: TGTGCCAGCAGTTACGAAACAGGTCCGGTGAACACTGAAGCTTTCTTT. Its translation is CASSYETGPVNTEAFF.

This rearrangement joins TRBV30 to TRBJ2-1, with D maybe TRBD1 (6 bases). CDR1 and CDR2 from the germline V gene are GTSNPN and SVGIG (reference sequence). The CDR3 consists of 11 residues. CDR3 loop: CASEGDHEQFF. CDR3 in DNA: TGTGCTTCCGAGGGGGACCATGAGCAGTTCTTC.

The rearrangement links TRBV6-5 to TRBJ1-5; 11 bases align to TRBD1. V dropped 8 bases and J dropped 4; count of bases not matched to a gene: 1. Germline loops: CDR1 MNHEY, CDR2 SVGAGI. CDR3 length: 13 residues. The CDR3 DNA follows: TGTGCCAGCGGACAGGGGGCAAATCAGCCCCAGCATTTT. It translates to CASGQGANQPQHF.

Comment on this clone: This specimen includes other DNA sequences encoding the same CDR3. The gene calls are TRBV27 and TRBJ1-5, with 8 bases fitting TRBD1. V dropped 6 bases and J dropped 6; count of bases not matched to a gene: 1. Germline CDR1 reads MNHEY; CDR2 reads SMNVEV (reference sequence). The CDR3 is 12 residues long. The CDR3 region is CASRTGAQPQHF. In DNA, the CDR3 is TGTGCCAGCAGGACAGGGGCTCAGCCCCAGCATTTT.

The chain links TRBV12-3 or TRBV12-4 to TRBJ1-1; D not certain. The V and J ends lost 10 bases and 9 bases respectively, with 18 bases between them. The CDR3 totals 12 residues. CDR3 in amino acids: CAIKPPQTKAFF. The CDR3 bases are TGTGCCATCAAACCCCCACAGACCAAAGCTTTCTTT.

The genes are TRBV30 and TRBJ1-5; possibly TRBD1 for D (6 bases). CDR1 is GTSNPN and CDR2 is SVGIG in the germline V gene (reference sequence). The length of the CDR3 is 13 residues. V dropped 2 bases and J dropped 7 bases, with 12 bases sitting between them. The CDR3 spells CAWSQQGDQPQHF. CDR3 coding DNA: TGTGCCTGGAGTCAACAGGGTGACCAGCCCCAGCATTTT.

A note on this clone: The junction differs from germline at one of its ends, possibly a read error. As DNA, the CDR3 is TGTGCCAGCAGCGAAGTTAGCGGGGGGGGCACAGATACGCAGTATTTT. This codes for CASSEVSGGGTDTQYF. The J gene is TRBJ2-3, the V gene TRBV2; the match to TRBD2 covers 11 bases. The CDR3 runs to 16 residues. Germline CDR1 SNHLY, CDR2 FYNNEI.

This clone was observed a handful of times. The V call is TRBV14, the J call TRBJ2-1, with a weak D call TRBD2 (7 bases). The CDR3 spans 16 residues. Germline CDR1 is SGHDN and CDR2 is FVKESK. Trimming left V 4 bases short and J 4 bases short, with 17 bases between. DNA for the CDR3: TGTGCCAGCAGCCCCAGAGGGGGGGCTGGATACAATGAGCAGTTCTTC. Amino acid sequence: CASSPRGGAGYNEQFF.

The V call is TRBV7-7, the J call TRBJ2-7; TRBD2 might be the D (5 bases). The germline CDR1 and CDR2 sequences are SSHAT and FNYEAQ (reference sequence). V lost 3 bases to trimming and J lost 4 bases, with 10 bases between them. The CDR3 contains 13 residues. CDR3 nucleotide sequence: TGTGCCAGCAGCTTTGGGGAGTCGTACGAGCAGTACTTC. It yields the protein CASSFGESYEQYF. The variable domain in full, with the rest retrieved from reference TRBV7-7 and TRBJ2-7, is GAGVSQSPRYKVTKRGQDVTLRCDPISSHATLYWYQQALGQGPEFLTYFNYEAQPDKSGLPSDRFSAERPEGSISTLTIQRTEQRDSAMYRCASSFGESYEQYFGPGTRLTVT.

This rearrangement joins TRBV30 to TRBJ2-1; unclear D gene. V lost 3 bases to trimming and J lost 4 bases, with 10 bases between them. This CDR3 is 13 amino acids long. Per germline, CDR1 GTSNPN and CDR2 SVGIG (reference sequence). This CDR3 reads CAWRAWAYNEQFF. DNA for the CDR3: TGTGCCTGGAGGGCGTGGGCGTACAATGAGCAGTTCTTC.